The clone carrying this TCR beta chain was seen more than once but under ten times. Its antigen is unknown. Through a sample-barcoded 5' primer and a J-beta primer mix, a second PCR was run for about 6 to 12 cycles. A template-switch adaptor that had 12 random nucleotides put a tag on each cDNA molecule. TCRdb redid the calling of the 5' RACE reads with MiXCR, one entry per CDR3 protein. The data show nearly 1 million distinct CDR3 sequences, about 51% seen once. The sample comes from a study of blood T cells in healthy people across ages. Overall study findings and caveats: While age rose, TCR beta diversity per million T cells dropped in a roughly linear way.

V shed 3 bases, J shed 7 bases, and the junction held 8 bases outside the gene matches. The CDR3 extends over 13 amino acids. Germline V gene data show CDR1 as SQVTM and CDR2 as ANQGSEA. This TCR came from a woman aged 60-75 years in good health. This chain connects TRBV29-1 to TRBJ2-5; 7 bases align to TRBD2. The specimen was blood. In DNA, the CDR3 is TGCAGCGTTGAGAATGATTCGGGAGGGACCCAGTACTTC. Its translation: CSVENDSGGTQYF.